These 32 T cell receptor beta chains were all obtained from the same sample, sequenced in a study of a mutant IDH1 vaccine in newly diagnosed glioma. The time point: week 11, during vaccination. Doses comprised 300 ug of mutant IDH1 20-mer peptide each, plus topical imiquimod. The repertoire was sequenced with immunoSEQ multiplex PCR; TCRdb's copy has only in-frame clones and lacks some. This table has about 30,000 clones, 60% to 80% appearing once. Their recognized antigens are unknown. The sequencing used PBMCs, collected from a glioma patient whose treatment included an IDH1 peptide vaccine. The receptors here all came from a man aged 25 to 40 with glioma.

The chain combines TRBV27 with TRBJ1-1, with no clear D. The CDR3 extends over 14 amino acids. Germline CDR1 MNHEY, CDR2 SMNVEV (reference sequence). V was shortened by 2 bases and J by 4 bases, with 11 bases between the two germline ends. The CDR3 DNA sequence: TGTGCCAGCAGTTTAGACGCGATGACCACTGAAGCTTTCTTT. This gives the protein CASSLDAMTTEAFF.

V is TRBV28 and J is TRBJ1-4; perhaps TRBD1 as D (6 bases). Germline values: CDR1 MDHEN, CDR2 SYDVKM. This CDR3 has 14 residues. V was trimmed by 7 bases and J by 10 bases, leaving 19 bases between them. CDR3 amino acids: CASTPATRGGKLFF. The CDR3 coding sequence is TGTGCCAGCACCCCCGCTACAAGAGGGGGAAAACTGTTTTTT.

This clone was detected a few times. This chain links TRBV14 with TRBJ1-2; D uncertain. Germline CDR1 reads SGHDN; CDR2 reads FVKESK. The CDR3 sequence is 15 residues long. V was pared by 3 bases and J by 1 base, with 12 bases between. CDR3 DNA: TGTGCCAGCAGCCATGTGGGAGCGGGTAACTATGGCTACACCTTC. Protein: CASSHVGAGNYGYTF. The entire variable domain, with the rest obtained from reference TRBV14 and TRBJ1-2, is as follows: EAGVTQFPSHSVIEKGQTVTLRCDPISGHDNLYWYRRVMGKEIKFLLHFVKESKQDESGMPNNRFLAERTGGTYSTLKVQPAELEDSGVYFCASSHVGAGNYGYTFGSGTRLTVV.

This clone was seen a few times. The V gene is TRBV5-1, the J gene TRBJ1-1; 7 bases match TRBD1. Germline assignment: CDR1 SGHRS and CDR2 YFSETQ. The CDR3 length is 14 residues. V was clipped by 4 bases and J by 4 bases; unmatched bases: 7. The DNA for the CDR3 is TGCGCCAGCAGCGAAGGGGGCTCTGGCACTGAAGCTTTCTTT. Its protein product is CASSEGGSGTEAFF.

CDR3 loop: CASSLYAGRETQYF. CDR3 DNA: TGCGCCAGCAGCTTGTATGCGGGCAGGGAGACCCAGTACTTC. This sequence joins TRBV5-1 and TRBJ2-5, with a weak D call TRBD2 (5 bases). This CDR3 region has 14 residues. The germline CDR1 and CDR2 sequences are SGHRS and YFSETQ. Between the trimmed V and J ends, which lost 1 base and 5 bases, there was a span of 12 bases.

This clone was seen a single time. The gene calls are TRBV30 and TRBJ2-5, with D maybe TRBD2 (6 bases). CDR3 size: 16 residues. Looked up from germline, CDR1 is GTSNPN and CDR2 is SVGIG (reference sequence). V gave up 5 bases and J gave up 0 bases, with 19 bases separating them. The chain's CDR3 is CAWSGLANWYQETQYF. The DNA of the CDR3 is TGTGCCTGGTCGGGACTGGCGAATTGGTACCAAGAGACCCAGTACTTC. The whole variable domain, filled in from reference TRBV30 and TRBJ2-5, reads SQTIHQWPATLVQPVGSPLSLECTVEGTSNPNLYWYRQAAGRGLQLLFYSVGIGQISSEVPQNLSASRPQDRQFILSSKKLLLSDSGFYLCAWSGLANWYQETQYFGPGTRLLVL.

The J gene is TRBJ2-1, the V gene TRBV7-9; D not certain. Germline assignment: CDR1 SEHNR and CDR2 FQNEAQ (reference sequence). The CDR3 loop spans 12 amino acids. Trimming pared 0 bases from V and 9 bases from J, leaving 6 bases between. The CDR3: CASSLALSEQFF. DNA of the CDR3: TGTGCCAGCAGCTTAGCGCTCTCTGAGCAGTTCTTC.

The V gene is TRBV15, the J gene TRBJ2-1; 13 bases match TRBD2. J lost 5 bases, V lost 1 base, and 2 bases had no gene match. This CDR3 contains 16 residues. The germline V gene encodes CDR1 LNHNV and CDR2 YYDKDF (reference sequence). CDR3 sequence (DNA): TGTGCCACCAGCAGAGGACTAGCGGGAGGCAACAATGAGCAGTTCTTC. This sequence encodes CATSRGLAGGNNEQFF.

The genes are TRBV27 and TRBJ1-5; D remains ambiguous. V gave up 5 bases and J gave up 0 bases, with 23 bases separating them. Germline lookup yields CDR1 MNHEY and CDR2 SMNVEV (reference sequence). The CDR3 has 19 residues. CDR3 sequence: CASSPLDSWPPYSNQPQHF. CDR3 bases: TGTGCCAGCAGTCCACTGGACTCTTGGCCCCCCTATAGCAATCAGCCCCAGCATTTT.

The V call is TRBV10-3, the J call TRBJ1-1, with D unresolved. CDR3 size: 13 residues. CDR1 and CDR2 (germline): ENHRY, SYGVKD. Trimming took off 0 bases at V and 7 bases at J, with 9 bases between the two ends. CDR3 sequence reads: CAISESDKYEAFF. For the CDR3, the DNA is TGTGCCATCAGTGAGTCGGATAAGTATGAAGCTTTCTTT.

This chain uses TRBV4-1 with TRBJ2-3; a possible D gene is TRBD1 (6 bases). The germline V gene encodes CDR1 MGHRA and CDR2 YSYEKL. This CDR3 region has 16 residues. Trimming left V 0 bases short and J 5 bases short, with 15 bases between. The CDR3 DNA is TGCGCCAGCAGCCAAGATGCAGGTACCAGGGGAGATACGCAGTATTTT. Amino acid sequence: CASSQDAGTRGDTQYF.

The V gene is TRBV30, the J gene TRBJ2-7; D is unresolved. CDR1 is GTSNPN, CDR2 SVGIG, per germline (reference sequence). V was pared by 0 bases and J by 4 bases, with 10 bases between. CDR3 length: 13 amino acids. This CDR3 reads CAWSVSRPYEQYF. For the CDR3, the DNA is TGTGCCTGGAGTGTTTCCAGGCCATACGAGCAGTACTTC.

The chain is built from TRBV30 and TRBJ2-1, with 10 bases that match TRBD2. V shed 2 bases, J shed 3 bases, and the junction held 7 bases outside the gene matches. CDR1 is GTSNPN and CDR2 is SVGIG in the germline V gene (reference sequence). The CDR3 extends over 16 amino acids. CDR3 sequence: CAWSNHVAGGYNEQFF. In DNA, the CDR3 is TGTGCCTGGAGTAACCATGTAGCGGGAGGCTACAATGAGCAGTTCTTC.

The chain couples TRBV27 to TRBJ2-7, with TRBD2 as a possible D gene (5 bases). Germline V CDR1 and CDR2: MNHEY, SMNVEV (reference sequence). This CDR3 is 15 amino acids long. V lost 2 bases to trimming and J lost 3 bases, with 14 bases between them. CDR3 in amino acids: CASSLGTTRIYEQYF. The DNA of the CDR3 is TGTGCCAGCAGTTTAGGTACAACTAGAATCTACGAGCAGTACTTC.

Only a few counts were recorded for this clone. The rearrangement joins TRBV19 to TRBJ2-1; D is perhaps TRBD2 (6 bases). CDR1 LNHDA and CDR2 SQIVND come from the germline V gene (reference sequence). V lost 10 bases to trimming and J lost 9 bases, with 16 bases between them. CDR3 length: 12 residues. The CDR3 nucleotides are TGTGCCACCATGGCGGGGCCGGGTGAGCAGTTCTTC. Translating it yields CATMAGPGEQFF.

V and J are TRBV5-1 and TRBJ1-4; 9 bases match TRBD1. The CDR3 totals 15 residues. CDR1 and CDR2 from the germline V gene are SGHRS and YFSETQ. V lost 4 bases and J lost 2; bases outside the gene matches: 3. The DNA of the CDR3 is TGCGCCAGCAGCCCAGACAGGGGGACTAATGAAAAACTGTTTTTT. This codes for CASSPDRGTNEKLFF. Combining the CDR3 with reference TRBV5-1 and TRBJ1-4 gives the whole variable domain KAGVTQTPRYLIKTRGQQVTLSCSPISGHRSVSWYQQTPGQGLQFLFEYFSETQRNKGNFPGRFSGRQFSNSRSEMNVSTLELGDSALYLCASSPDRGTNEKLFFGSGTQLSVL.

V and J are TRBV7-3 and TRBJ1-2; a weak D match, TRBD1 (5 bases). Germline loops: CDR1 SGHTA, CDR2 FQGTGA. The V gene lost 0 bases and the J gene lost 7 bases, with 9 bases spanning the gap. CDR3 length equals 13 residues. CDR3 in DNA: TGTGCCAGCAGCTTAACGGGGGGAGTTGGCTACACCTTC. This gives the protein CASSLTGGVGYTF.

This chain joins TRBV7-9 and TRBJ2-2; D gene ambiguous. CDR3 length: 14 residues. Trimming took off 1 base at V and 1 base at J, with 4 bases between the two ends. In germline, CDR1 is SEHNR, CDR2 FQNEAQ (reference sequence). The CDR3 spells CASSLVLNTGELFF. Written as DNA, the CDR3 is TGTGCCAGCAGCTTAGTGTTGAACACCGGGGAGCTGTTTTTT.

The chain recombines TRBV7-2 with TRBJ1-2; D call uncertain. V shed 1 base and J shed 4 bases, with 7 bases lying between them. The germline V gene has CDR1 SGHTA and CDR2 FQGNSA. The CDR3 extends over 13 amino acids. CDR3 DNA: TGTGCCAGCAGCTTAGGCACAGCCTATGGCTACACCTTC. This gives the protein CASSLGTAYGYTF.

The chain joins TRBV19 to TRBJ1-3; the match to TRBD1 covers 10 bases. This CDR3 spans 17 amino acids. The J segment lost 0 bases and the V segment lost 7 bases, leaving 9 bases of the junction unmatched. Germline values: CDR1 LNHDA, CDR2 SQIVND (reference sequence). CDR3 residues: CASIWTGGTLSGNTIYF. CDR3 DNA: TGTGCCAGTATCTGGACAGGGGGGACCCTCTCTGGAAACACCATATATTTT.

The V gene is TRBV13, the J gene TRBJ2-1, with D unresolved. There are 16 residues in the CDR3. V gave up 4 bases and J gave up 5 bases, with 18 bases separating them. Germline loops: CDR1 PRHDT, CDR2 FYEKMQ (reference sequence). The CDR3 region has the DNA TGTGCCAGCAGCTCCACCCGCGACGACCAGGACAATGAGCAGTTCTTC. This sequence encodes CASSSTRDDQDNEQFF.

J is TRBJ1-6 and V is TRBV10-3, with TRBD1 identical over 8 bases. CDR3 length: 15 amino acids. Germline CDR1 reads ENHRY; CDR2 reads SYGVKD. The J segment lost 8 bases and the V segment lost 4 bases, leaving 7 bases of the junction unmatched. The CDR3 coding sequence is TGTGCCATCAGTGGCCCGGACAGGGACTATTCACCCCTCCACTTT. Protein sequence: CAISGPDRDYSPLHF.

The chain combines TRBV27 with TRBJ1-1; D is perhaps TRBD1 (5 bases). The CDR3 runs 12 residues. Trimming cost V 8 bases and J 1 base, with 8 bases left between them. The germline gives CDR1 MNHEY, CDR2 SMNVEV (reference sequence). CDR3 in DNA: TGTGCCAGCGGGGGGTGGAACACTGAAGCTTTCTTT. Amino acids: CASGGWNTEAFF.

The gene calls are TRBV9 and TRBJ2-2; no firm D call. The germline V and J ends were trimmed by 3 bases and 8 bases, with 11 bases remaining between them. CDR1 SGDLS and CDR2 YYNGEE come from the germline V gene. CDR3 length equals 13 residues. The CDR3 DNA reads TGTGCCAGCAGCGGTCTAGTCTCTGGGGAGCTGTTTTTT. Its protein product is CASSGLVSGELFF.

This clone was detected a few times. The chain combines TRBV2 with TRBJ2-2; a weak D match, TRBD2 (7 bases). The CDR3 is 14 amino acids. From germline, CDR1 is SNHLY and CDR2 FYNNEI. V was pared by 7 bases and J by 7 bases, with 16 bases between. The CDR3 protein is CASMGGARVGELFF. DNA for the CDR3: TGTGCCAGCATGGGGGGGGCTAGGGTCGGGGAGCTGTTTTTT.

The V call is TRBV4-3, the J call TRBJ1-1; D gene unclear. CDR3 size: 14 residues. V shed 1 base and J shed 4 bases, with 10 bases lying between them. Germline-derived CDR1 and CDR2 are LGHNA and YSLEER. DNA for the CDR3: TGCGCCAGCAGCCAAGCCCCGGGGAGCACTGAAGCTTTCTTT. Protein product: CASSQAPGSTEAFF.

This chain uses TRBV29-1 with TRBJ1-4; 12 bases agree with TRBD1. The CDR3 is 17 amino acids. The V gene end was trimmed by 3 bases and the J gene end by 8 bases; junction bases not matched to a gene: 13. Germline V gene sequence: CDR1 SQVTM, CDR2 ANQGSEA. CDR3 coding DNA: TGCAGCGTTGAGATTCCGGGACAGGGGGCTGAATTAGAAAAACTGTTTTTT. Translated, it gives CSVEIPGQGAELEKLFF.

The chain is built from TRBV4-3 and TRBJ2-7; 8 bases map to TRBD1. The V and J ends lost 1 base and 4 bases, in that order; junction bases with no gene match: 6. This CDR3 contains 15 residues. CDR1 LGHNA and CDR2 YSLEER come from the germline V gene. CDR3 bases: TGCGCCAGCAGCCAAGCTCGGGACAGGAGTTACGAGCAGTACTTC. Translated: CASSQARDRSYEQYF.

The V and J genes are TRBV2 and TRBJ2-1; D is undetermined. This CDR3 comprises 15 residues. Germline V CDR1 and CDR2: SNHLY, FYNNEI. The V end was cut by 6 bases, the J end by 1 base, with 13 bases between. This CDR3 reads CASRSAASSYNEQFF. In DNA, the CDR3 is TGTGCCAGCAGATCCGCCGCTAGTTCCTACAATGAGCAGTTCTTC.

The rearrangement joins TRBV4-3 to TRBJ1-6; D is possibly TRBD1 (6 bases). Germline V gene data show CDR1 as LGHNA and CDR2 as YSLEER. Trimming left V 6 bases short and J 6 bases short, with 9 bases between. This CDR3 has 13 amino acids. The CDR3 is CASRDSLNSPLHF. The CDR3 nucleotides are TGCGCCAGCAGGGACAGCCTTAATTCACCCCTCCACTTT.

The J gene is TRBJ1-1, the V gene TRBV30; 10 bases match TRBD1. Per the germline V gene, CDR1 is GTSNPN and CDR2 is SVGIG (reference sequence). The CDR3 spans 13 residues. V dropped 1 base and J dropped 5; count of bases not matched to a gene: 1. The CDR3 here is CAWSGQGATEAFF. The CDR3 DNA is TGTGCCTGGAGTGGACAGGGGGCTACTGAAGCTTTCTTT.

The chain links TRBV5-1 to TRBJ2-5; no reliable D call. Looked up from germline, CDR1 is SGHRS and CDR2 is YFSETQ. CDR3 length: 12 residues. The V end was cut by 4 bases, the J end by 2 bases, with 6 bases between. The CDR3 DNA sequence: TGCGCCAGCAGCCGCGGACAAGAGACCCAGTACTTC. This sequence encodes CASSRGQETQYF.